This record covers a single T cell receptor beta chain. What it binds is not known. The data were obtained in a study of beta chain features in type 1 diabetes. Broader study findings: A possible short-template PCR bias applies equally to patients and controls. There was a moderate but significant shortening of TCRB CDR3s in all four CD4+ subsets of Type 1 diabetes patients.

The ends lost 5 bases at V and 2 bases at J; junction bases unmatched: 7. The CDR3 has 15 residues. Germline values: CDR1 SGHTA, CDR2 FQGNSA. Of the isolated RNA, all was reverse transcribed, and so the sequenced material was expressed TCRB transcripts. Libraries were prepared by immunoSEQ multiplex PCR; TCRdb keeps only in-frame clonotypes and omits some of them. The repertoire holds about 700,000 clones, with roughly 12% as singletons. The sequence was obtained from a man younger than 35 with type 1 diabetes. The chain uses TRBV7-2 and TRBJ2-3, with 7 bases aligning to TRBD2. Sequenced material: naive CD4+ T cells from blood. In DNA, the CDR3 is TGTGCCAGCAGCCGAGCGGCGGGGGACACAGATACGCAGTATTTT. Translating it yields CASSRAAGDTDTQYF.